This entry lists 10 T cell receptor beta chains sequenced from one sample in a study of T cell clonality in common variable immunodeficiency (dated by TCRdb to the mid-2010s). Overall study results and their limits: Fewer deletions and N-nucleotide insertions were reportedly observed in CVID TCRbeta sequences, and highly modified clones with 13 or more V deletions were reportedly absent from CVID TCRbeta sequences.

The antigens these receptors bind are not known. The library was prepared using the immunoSEQ multiplex PCR assay. Entries here come from immuneACCESS through TCRdb and include only in-frame sequences with V and J called. Some clones fail to appear in such tables; in the studies checked, an unresolved V gene covers under half of the shortfall, and the cause of the remainder is unknown. The sample records about 7,200 clones, none occurring a single time. Around 4.7% of the sample is held by the ten biggest clonotypes. Sequencing input: peripheral blood mononuclear cells. These receptors came from a human donor with common variable immunodeficiency.

Note on this clone: The read is 3 residues too short to cover the CDR3 end, so that end is filled in from the germline J gene. The chain combines TRBV11-2 with TRBJ2-2, with D possibly matching TRBD2 (5 bases). Trimming pared 5 bases from V and 3 bases from J, leaving 13 bases between. From germline, CDR1 is SGHAT and CDR2 FQNNGV. CDR3 length: 15 residues. CDR3 residues: CASSPRTDYTGELFF. CDR3 DNA (partial): TGTGCCAGCAGCCCCCGGACTGACTACACCGGGGAG.

This clone was detected a few times. The read comes to an end 3 residues before the CDR3 does, leaving the germline J gene to fill in the end. This chain connects TRBV6-4 to TRBJ2-1, with 7 nucleotides matching TRBD1. Trimming removed 7 bases from V and 5 bases from J; junction bases left unmatched: 8. There are 14 residues in the CDR3. Looked up from germline, CDR1 is MRHNA and CDR2 is SNTAGT. The covered CDR3 bases are TGTGCCAGCAAAAAGGGGGCCGAGAACAATGAG. Its translation is CASKKGAENNE. The full CDR3 protein reads CASKKGAENNEQFF.

This clone was counted only a few times. The read falls 3 residues short of the CDR3 end, and the missing part is taken from the germline J gene. The chain carries TRBV7-9 and TRBJ1-5; tentatively, D is TRBD1 (5 bases). V lost 5 bases to trimming and J lost 5 bases, with 13 bases between them. CDR3 size: 14 residues. Germline CDR1 SEHNR, CDR2 FQNEAQ (reference sequence). CDR3 DNA (partial): TGTGCCAGCAGCGCCGGGACTGAGTATCAGCCC. Translating gives CASSAGTEYQP. The whole CDR3 protein is CASSAGTEYQPQHF.

About this clone: The read ends 3 residues early relative to the CDR3; the germline J gene fills the gap. V usage is TRBV19 and J usage is TRBJ1-2; 7 nucleotides agree with TRBD1. J lost 7 bases, V lost 3 bases, and 14 bases had no gene match. This CDR3 is built from 16 residues. Germline CDR1 is LNHDA and CDR2 is SQIVND (reference sequence). The part of the CDR3 DNA that was read is TGTGCCAGTAGTATCCCGCCGGGACAGTTGAGGGGTGGC. Translated: CASSIPPGQLRGG. The CDR3, in full, reads CASSIPPGQLRGGYTF.

By share of the sample, this clone is medium-sized. The DNA ends 3 residues before the CDR3 does, and the rest of the CDR3 is filled in from the germline J gene. V usage is TRBV20-1 and J usage is TRBJ1-1, with D maybe TRBD1 (6 bases). This CDR3 contains 11 residues. Germline V lookup: CDR1 DFQATT, CDR2 SNEGSKA (reference sequence). The CDR3 bases that were read are TGCAGTGCAACAAGGACAGAGGAA. It is translated as CSATRTEE. The entire CDR3 reads CSATRTEEAFF.

Worth noting for this clone: The sequenced fragment ends 3 residues before the CDR3 boundary, so the rest is inferred from the germline J gene. V is TRBV18 and J is TRBJ2-1, with 13 bases fitting TRBD2. This CDR3 has 16 residues. CDR1 is KGHSH and CDR2 is LQKENI in the germline V gene. The V gene end was trimmed by 5 bases and the J gene end by 5 bases; junction bases not matched to a gene: 6. This CDR3 is CASSRRTSGSDNEQFF. The part of the CDR3 DNA that was read is TGTGCCAGCTCAAGACGGACTAGCGGGAGTGACAATGAG.

This clone was observed a few times. The CDR3 is cut off 3 residues early in the read; its end comes from the germline J gene. The gene calls are TRBV6-2 or TRBV6-3 and TRBJ1-2, with D hard to call. Trimming left V 0 bases short and J 3 bases short, with 8 bases between. Germline loops: CDR1 MNHEY, CDR2 SVGEGT. The CDR3 length is 14 residues. The chain's CDR3 is CASSYSNSYYGYTF. The CDR3 bases that were read are TGTGCCAGCAGTTACTCGAACAGTTACTATGGC.

This clone was seen more than once but under ten times. Read sequence stops 3 residues before the CDR3 end, and the germline J gene provides the missing end. The gene calls are TRBV19 and TRBJ2-7; 11 nucleotides match TRBD2. The CDR3 length is 14 residues. Germline V gene data show CDR1 as LNHDA and CDR2 as SQIVND (reference sequence). V was clipped by 5 bases and J by 4 bases; unmatched bases: 4. This chain's CDR3 is CASSVSSGRYEQYF. CDR3 bases read: TGTGCCAGTAGTGTCTCTAGCGGGAGGTACGAG. Full variable domain (remainder filled in from reference TRBV19 and TRBJ2-7): DGGITQSPKYLFRKEGQNVTLSCEQNLNHDAMYWYRQDPGQGLRLIYYSQIVNDFQKGDIAEGYSVSREKKESFPLTVTSAQKNPTAFYLCASSVSSGRYEQYFGPGTRLTVT.

As regards this clone: The read ends 3 residues early relative to the CDR3; the germline J gene fills the gap. This sequence joins TRBV19 and TRBJ2-7; 9 positions match TRBD1. Unmatched junction bases numbered 2, after V lost 2 bases and J lost 3 bases. There are 14 residues in the CDR3. The germline CDR1 and CDR2 sequences are LNHDA and SQIVND (reference sequence). Incomplete CDR3 DNA: TGTGCCAGTAGTATACGACAGGGGGGCTACGAG. Translation gives CASSIRQGGYE. The CDR3 in its entirety is CASSIRQGGYEQYF.

About this clone: The read halts 3 residues ahead of the CDR3 end, with the missing end drawn from the germline J gene. J is TRBJ1-3 and V is TRBV7-6, with 7 bases that match TRBD1. CDR3 size: 18 residues. Germline V gene data show CDR1 as SGHVS and CDR2 as FNYEAQ. V shed 2 bases, J shed 3 bases, and the junction held 13 bases outside the gene matches. CDR3 loop: CASSLFAEGDRDGNTIYF. CDR3 bases read: TGTGCCAGCAGCTTATTCGCCGAGGGAGACAGGGATGGAAACACC.